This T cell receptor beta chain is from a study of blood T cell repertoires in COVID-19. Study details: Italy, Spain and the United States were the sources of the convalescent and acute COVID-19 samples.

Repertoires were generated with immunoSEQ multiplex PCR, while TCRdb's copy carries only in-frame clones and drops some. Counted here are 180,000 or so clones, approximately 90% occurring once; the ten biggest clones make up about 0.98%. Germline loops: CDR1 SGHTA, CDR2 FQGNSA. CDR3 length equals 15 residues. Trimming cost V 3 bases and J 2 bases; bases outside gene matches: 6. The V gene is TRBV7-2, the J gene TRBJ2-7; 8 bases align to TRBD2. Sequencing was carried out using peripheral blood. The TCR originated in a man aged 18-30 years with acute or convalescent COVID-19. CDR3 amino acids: CASSFYRGGTYEQYF. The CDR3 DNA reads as TGTGCCAGCAGCTTTTACCGGGGGGGAACCTACGAGCAGTACTTC.